Presented here are 19 T cell receptor beta chains from one specimen sequenced in a study of shared clonotypes between healthy human individuals. TCRdb's copy holds only in-frame clones and misses some; the assay was immunoSEQ multiplex PCR. The table shows some 740,000 clones, with around 92% occurring only once. Naive CD8 cells, CD45RO-negative and positively selected for CCR7, excluded terminally differentiated effector memory CD45RA+ cells. Material: naive CD8+ T cells sorted from blood. All receptors derive from a young man in good health.

The J gene is TRBJ2-1, the V gene TRBV27; 15 bases align to TRBD2. The CDR3 consists of 14 residues. The V gene end was trimmed by 5 bases and the J gene end by 13 bases; junction bases not matched to a gene: 6. The germline V gene has CDR1 MNHEY and CDR2 SMNVEV (reference sequence). This CDR3 reads CASSPGTSGRHQFF. For the CDR3, the DNA is TGTGCCAGCAGTCCAGGGACTAGCGGGAGGCATCAGTTCTTC.

This clone was observed a handful of times. The same CDR3 also results from other DNA sequences found in this sample. The CDR3 sequence is CASSISPSYEQYF. DNA for the CDR3: TGTGCCAGTAGTATTAGCCCTTCCTACGAGCAGTACTTC. The V gene is TRBV19, the J gene TRBJ2-7; D is unclear. The germline V gene has CDR1 LNHDA and CDR2 SQIVND (reference sequence). CDR3 length: 13 residues. The V gene lost 3 bases and the J gene lost 1 base, with 7 bases spanning the gap.

The rearrangement joins TRBV27 to TRBJ2-2; D could derive from TRBD1 or TRBD2 (5 bases each). CDR1 is MNHEY, CDR2 SMNVEV, per germline (reference sequence). The CDR3 totals 16 residues. Trimming removed 7 bases at V and 2 bases at J, with 17 bases between. The CDR3 reads CASTPEGRVNTGELFF. In nucleotides, the CDR3 is TGTGCCAGCACTCCCGAGGGGCGGGTCAACACCGGGGAGCTGTTTTTT.

The V gene is TRBV19, the J gene TRBJ1-3; 7 bases match TRBD1. The V and J ends lost 4 bases and 2 bases, in that order; junction bases with no gene match: 5. The CDR3 contains 15 residues. Germline loops: CDR1 LNHDA, CDR2 SQIVND (reference sequence). This CDR3 is CASSTTGVPGNTIYF. The DNA for the CDR3 is TGTGCCAGTAGTACCACAGGGGTGCCTGGAAACACCATATATTTT.

The chain uses TRBV19 and TRBJ2-7, with D tentatively TRBD1 (5 bases). CDR1 is LNHDA and CDR2 is SQIVND in the germline V gene (reference sequence). The V gene lost 11 bases and the J gene lost 2 bases, with 10 bases spanning the gap. The CDR3 is 11 amino acids. The CDR3 DNA reads as TGTGCCCCCAGGGCTCCCTACGAGCAGTACTTC. It yields the protein CAPRAPYEQYF.

This chain uses TRBV5-1 with TRBJ2-7; 11 bases agree with TRBD2. After removal of 1 base from V and 4 bases from J, the junction contained 1 base not matched to a gene. The germline V gene encodes CDR1 SGHRS and CDR2 YFSETQ. This CDR3 region has 14 residues. The CDR3 region is CASSLIAGGYEQYF. CDR3 nucleotide sequence: TGCGCCAGCAGCTTGATAGCGGGAGGGTACGAGCAGTACTTC.

The V call is TRBV2, the J call TRBJ2-7; tentatively, D is TRBD1 (6 bases). V shed 3 bases and J shed 5 bases, with 8 bases lying between them. The germline V gene encodes CDR1 SNHLY and CDR2 FYNNEI. The CDR3 spans 12 residues. The CDR3 DNA reads as TGTGCCAGCAGTGACAGGGGAGACGAGCAGTACTTC. Encoded protein: CASSDRGDEQYF.

This clone was observed once. The chain combines TRBV15 with TRBJ1-1; 11 bases fit TRBD1. The CDR3 spans 15 residues. CDR1 and CDR2 (germline): LNHNV, YYDKDF (reference sequence). Trimming cost V 5 bases and J 6 bases; bases outside gene matches: 8. CDR3 protein: CATSSRTGGAPEAFF. In DNA, the CDR3 is TGTGCCACCAGCTCACGGACAGGGGGCGCCCCTGAAGCTTTCTTT.

CDR3 sequence reads: CASSIRLTDDEQYF. The CDR3 bases are TGTGCCAGCAGCATCCGACTAACCGATGACGAGCAGTACTTC. This rearrangement joins TRBV9 to TRBJ2-7; possibly TRBD2 for D (5 bases). The germline V gene has CDR1 SGDLS and CDR2 YYNGEE. This CDR3 region has 14 residues. The germline V and J ends were trimmed by 4 bases and 5 bases, with 16 bases remaining between them.

V usage is TRBV11-3 and J usage is TRBJ2-1, with TRBD1 identical over 11 bases. Germline V CDR1 and CDR2: SGHNT, YENEEA. This CDR3 is built from 15 residues. V was clipped by 4 bases and J by 6 bases; unmatched bases: 5. CDR3 bases: TGTGCCAGCAGCTCGAGGGACAGGGGGATCAATGAGCAGTTCTTC. It specifies CASSSRDRGINEQFF.

This chain connects TRBV11-2 to TRBJ2-7, with 7 bases that match TRBD1. After removal of 5 bases from V and 0 bases from J, the junction contained 7 bases not matched to a gene. Germline V CDR1 and CDR2: SGHAT, FQNNGV. This CDR3 has 15 amino acids. The CDR3 DNA reads as TGTGCCAGCAGCCCAGCAGACAGGGTCTCCTACGAGCAGTACTTC. It yields the protein CASSPADRVSYEQYF.

This rearrangement joins TRBV27 to TRBJ2-5; D may match TRBD1 or TRBD2 (5 bases each). The CDR3 is made up of 17 amino acids. Germline CDR1 reads MNHEY; CDR2 reads SMNVEV (reference sequence). The ends were cut back, 3 bases at V and 4 bases at J, with 21 bases in the middle. This CDR3 reads CASSFYGTPDPLETQYF. For the CDR3, the DNA is TGTGCCAGCAGTTTTTACGGGACGCCTGATCCTTTAGAGACCCAGTACTTC.

This clone has a single count. The chain recombines TRBV27 with TRBJ2-3; 8 bases fit TRBD1. This CDR3 is 15 amino acids long. V shed 5 bases and J 4 bases; nucleotides not matched to a gene: 8. The germline V gene encodes CDR1 MNHEY and CDR2 SMNVEV (reference sequence). CDR3 amino acids: CASSPRDRKADTQYF. CDR3 coding DNA: TGTGCCAGCAGTCCCCGGGACAGGAAAGCAGATACGCAGTATTTT.

J is TRBJ2-7 and V is TRBV28, with a weak D call TRBD1 (6 bases). Deletions cut 3 bases from V and 0 bases from J, with 15 bases between. Germline CDR1 MDHEN, CDR2 SYDVKM. CDR3 length: 16 amino acids. The CDR3 loop reads CASSLTGDKSSYEQYF. The DNA for the CDR3 is TGTGCCAGCAGTTTGACCGGGGACAAGAGCTCCTACGAGCAGTACTTC.

V usage is TRBV2 and J usage is TRBJ2-5, with 9 bases identical to TRBD1. The CDR3 is made up of 15 amino acids. The junction had 7 bases not matched to a gene; V was cut back by 4 bases and J by 4 bases. The germline gives CDR1 SNHLY, CDR2 FYNNEI. CDR3 sequence reads: CASSVTGTGSETQYF. CDR3 in DNA: TGTGCCAGCAGTGTAACCGGGACAGGGTCAGAGACCCAGTACTTC. Supplemented by reference TRBV2 and TRBJ2-5, the full variable domain reads EPEVTQTPSHQVTQMGQEVILRCVPISNHLYFYWYRQILGQKVEFLVSFYNNEISEKSEIFDDQFSVERPDGSNFTLKIRSTKLEDSAMYFCASSVTGTGSETQYFGPGTRLLVL.

In regard to this clone: The junction departs from the called germline gene at one end, perhaps through a read error. The chain is built from TRBV7-9 and TRBJ2-5, with D perhaps being TRBD1 or TRBD2 (5 bases each). The CDR3 totals 14 residues. The germline CDR1 and CDR2 sequences are SEHNR and FQNEAQ (reference sequence). CDR3 loop: CASRLAGLGETQHF. The CDR3 DNA reads as TGTGCCAGCAGACTGGCAGGTTTGGGGGAGACCCAGCACTTC.

The chain recombines TRBV27 with TRBJ1-4, with unresolved D. The germline V gene has CDR1 MNHEY and CDR2 SMNVEV (reference sequence). V gave up 7 bases and J gave up 5 bases, with 20 bases separating them. The CDR3 extends over 16 amino acids. The CDR3 bases are TGTGCCAGCACCCTATCTTTCGGGTCTCAAAATGAAAAACTGTTTTTT. Protein product: CASTLSFGSQNEKLFF.

The V call is TRBV19, the J call TRBJ1-5; TRBD1 is a possible D gene (6 bases). CDR3 length: 15 amino acids. Germline V gene lookup returns CDR1 LNHDA and CDR2 SQIVND (reference sequence). The V end lost 9 bases, the J end lost 4 bases, and 19 bases lay between the germline ends. The CDR3 nucleotides read TGTGCCAGCTCTCGAACCGGGACACAGAATCAGCCCCAGCATTTT. Translation: CASSRTGTQNQPQHF.

The J gene is TRBJ2-6, the V gene TRBV12-5, with D possibly TRBD1 on 5 matching bases. The CDR3 contains 18 residues. Per the germline V gene, CDR1 is LGHNT and CDR2 is FRNRAP. V shed 5 bases and J shed 5 bases, with 22 bases lying between them. The CDR3 DNA sequence: TGTGCTAGTGGTCAAGCGAATGCAGGACAAAGTCGGGCCAACGTCCTGACTTTC. Residues: CASGQANAGQSRANVLTF.